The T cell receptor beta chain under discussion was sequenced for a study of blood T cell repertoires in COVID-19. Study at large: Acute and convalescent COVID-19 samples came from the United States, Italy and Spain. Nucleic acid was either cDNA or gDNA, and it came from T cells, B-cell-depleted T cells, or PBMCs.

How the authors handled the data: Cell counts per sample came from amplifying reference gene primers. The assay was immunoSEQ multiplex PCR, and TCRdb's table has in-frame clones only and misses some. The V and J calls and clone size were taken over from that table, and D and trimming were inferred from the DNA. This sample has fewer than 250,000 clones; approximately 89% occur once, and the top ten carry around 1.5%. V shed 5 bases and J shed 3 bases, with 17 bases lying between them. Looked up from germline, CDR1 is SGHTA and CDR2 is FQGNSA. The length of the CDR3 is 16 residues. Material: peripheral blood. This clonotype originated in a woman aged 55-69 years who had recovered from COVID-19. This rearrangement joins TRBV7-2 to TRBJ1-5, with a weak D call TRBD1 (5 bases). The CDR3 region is CASSPARDFTNQPQHF. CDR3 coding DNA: TGTGCCAGCAGCCCCGCTCGGGACTTCACCAATCAGCCCCAGCATTTT.